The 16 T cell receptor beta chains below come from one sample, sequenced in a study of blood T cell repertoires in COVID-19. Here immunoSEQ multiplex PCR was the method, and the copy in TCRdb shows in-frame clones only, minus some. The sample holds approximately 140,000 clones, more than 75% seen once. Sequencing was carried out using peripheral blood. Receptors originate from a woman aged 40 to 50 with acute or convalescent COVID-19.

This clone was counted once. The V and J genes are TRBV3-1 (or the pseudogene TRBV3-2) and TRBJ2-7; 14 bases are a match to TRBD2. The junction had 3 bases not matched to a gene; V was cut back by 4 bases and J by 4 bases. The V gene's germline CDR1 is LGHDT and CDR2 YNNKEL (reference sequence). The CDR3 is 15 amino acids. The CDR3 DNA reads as TGTGCCAGCAGCCCAGGACTAGCGGGGGGTTACGAGCAGTACTTC. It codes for CASSPGLAGGYEQYF.

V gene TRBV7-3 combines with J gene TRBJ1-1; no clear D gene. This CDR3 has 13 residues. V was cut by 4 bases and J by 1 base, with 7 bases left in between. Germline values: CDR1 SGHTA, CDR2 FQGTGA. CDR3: CASSSNSNTEAFF. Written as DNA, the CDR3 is TGTGCCAGCAGCTCTAATTCGAACACTGAAGCTTTCTTT.

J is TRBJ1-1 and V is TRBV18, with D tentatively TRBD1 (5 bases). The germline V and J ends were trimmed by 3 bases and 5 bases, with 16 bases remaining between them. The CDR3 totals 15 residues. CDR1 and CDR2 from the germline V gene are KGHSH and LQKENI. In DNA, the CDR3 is TGTGCCAGCTCACCGGACAACTTGGAGGGGACTGAAGCTTTCTTT. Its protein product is CASSPDNLEGTEAFF.

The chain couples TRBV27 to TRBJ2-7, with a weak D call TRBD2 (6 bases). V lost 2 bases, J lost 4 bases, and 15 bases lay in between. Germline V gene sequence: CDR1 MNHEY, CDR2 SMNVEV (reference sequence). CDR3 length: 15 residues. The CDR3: CASSLSARGTYEQYF. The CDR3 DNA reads TGTGCCAGCAGTTTAAGCGCGAGAGGGACTTACGAGCAGTACTTC.

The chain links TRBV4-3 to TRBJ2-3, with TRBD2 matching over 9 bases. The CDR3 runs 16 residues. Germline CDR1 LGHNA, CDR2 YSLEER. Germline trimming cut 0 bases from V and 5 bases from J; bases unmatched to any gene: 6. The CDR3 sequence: CASSQDPTSGGDTQYF. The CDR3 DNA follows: TGCGCCAGCAGCCAAGATCCGACTAGCGGTGGAGATACGCAGTATTTT.

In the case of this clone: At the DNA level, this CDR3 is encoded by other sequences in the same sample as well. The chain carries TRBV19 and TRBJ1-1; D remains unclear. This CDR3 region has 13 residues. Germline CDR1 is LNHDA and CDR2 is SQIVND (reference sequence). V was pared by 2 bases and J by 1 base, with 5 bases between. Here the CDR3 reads CASSISQNTEAFF. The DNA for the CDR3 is TGTGCCAGTAGTATATCACAGAACACTGAAGCTTTCTTT. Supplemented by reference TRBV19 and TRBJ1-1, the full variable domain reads DGGITQSPKYLFRKEGQNVTLSCEQNLNHDAMYWYRQDPGQGLRLIYYSQIVNDFQKGDIAEGYSVSREKKESFPLTVTSAQKNPTAFYLCASSISQNTEAFFGQGTRLTVV.

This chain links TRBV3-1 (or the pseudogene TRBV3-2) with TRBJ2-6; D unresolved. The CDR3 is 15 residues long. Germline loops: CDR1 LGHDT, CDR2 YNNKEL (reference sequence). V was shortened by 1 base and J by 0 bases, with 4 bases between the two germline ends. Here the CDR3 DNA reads TGTGCCAGCAGCCAAGGCGTCTCTGGGGCCAACGTCCTGACTTTC. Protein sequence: CASSQGVSGANVLTF.

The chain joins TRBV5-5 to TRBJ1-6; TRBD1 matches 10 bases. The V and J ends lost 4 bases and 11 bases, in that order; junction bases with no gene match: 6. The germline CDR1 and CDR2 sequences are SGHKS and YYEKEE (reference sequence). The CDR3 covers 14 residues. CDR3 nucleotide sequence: TGTGCCAGCAGCCCCGGGACAGGGGAAACACCCCTCCACTTT. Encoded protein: CASSPGTGETPLHF.

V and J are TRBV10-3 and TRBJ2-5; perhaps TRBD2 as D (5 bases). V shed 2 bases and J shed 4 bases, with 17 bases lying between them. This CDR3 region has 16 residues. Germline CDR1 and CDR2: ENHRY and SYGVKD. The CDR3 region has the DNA TGTGCCATCAGTGAGCCCGCGGCCCTAGGAGGAGAGACCCAGTACTTC. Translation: CAISEPAALGGETQYF.

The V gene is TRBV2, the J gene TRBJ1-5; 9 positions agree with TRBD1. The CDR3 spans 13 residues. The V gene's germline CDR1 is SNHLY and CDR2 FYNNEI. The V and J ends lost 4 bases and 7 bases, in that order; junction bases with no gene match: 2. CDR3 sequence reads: CASSGTGVQPQHF. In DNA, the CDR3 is TGTGCCAGCAGTGGGACAGGGGTGCAGCCCCAGCATTTT.

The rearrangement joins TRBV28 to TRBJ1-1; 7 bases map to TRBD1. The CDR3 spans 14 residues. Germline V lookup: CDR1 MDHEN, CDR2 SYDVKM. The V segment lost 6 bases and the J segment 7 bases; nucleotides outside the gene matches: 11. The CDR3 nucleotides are TGTGCCAGCAGGCATCCCAACAGGGGTAGTGAAGCTTTCTTT. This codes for CASRHPNRGSEAFF.

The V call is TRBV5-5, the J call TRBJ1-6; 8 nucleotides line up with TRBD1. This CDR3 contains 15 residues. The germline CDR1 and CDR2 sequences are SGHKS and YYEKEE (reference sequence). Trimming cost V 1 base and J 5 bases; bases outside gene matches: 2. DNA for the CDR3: TGTGCCAGCAGCTTGACGACAGGGGATAATTCACCCCTCCACTTT. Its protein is CASSLTTGDNSPLHF. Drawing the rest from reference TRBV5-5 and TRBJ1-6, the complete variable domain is DAGVTQSPTHLIKTRGQQVTLRCSPISGHKSVSWYQQVLGQGPQFIFQYYEKEERGRGNFPDRFSARQFPNYSSELNVNALLLGDSALYLCASSLTTGDNSPLHFGNGTRLTVT.

The CDR3 region is CASSPRLAGTGELFF. The CDR3 nucleotides read TGTGCCAGCTCACCACGACTAGCGGGGACCGGGGAGCTGTTTTTT. V gene TRBV18 combines with J gene TRBJ2-2; TRBD2 aligns across 11 bases. Losses at the gene ends were 1 base for V and 5 bases for J; bases not matched to a gene: 0. Germline CDR1 is KGHSH and CDR2 is LQKENI. This CDR3 has 15 residues.

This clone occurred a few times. The chain's CDR3 is CASSQEGLAVSYEQYF. CDR3 DNA: TGCGCCAGCAGCCAAGAGGGACTAGCGGTCTCCTACGAGCAGTACTTC. The chain links TRBV4-3 to TRBJ2-7; 11 nucleotides align to TRBD2. Germline V gene lookup returns CDR1 LGHNA and CDR2 YSLEER. The V segment lost 0 bases and the J segment 0 bases; nucleotides outside the gene matches: 1. The CDR3 totals 16 residues.

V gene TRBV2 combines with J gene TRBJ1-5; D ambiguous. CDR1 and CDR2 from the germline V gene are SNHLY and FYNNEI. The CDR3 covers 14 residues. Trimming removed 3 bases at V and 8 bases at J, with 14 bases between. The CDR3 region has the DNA TGTGCCAGCAGTGATACTGCCGGGTGGAAGCCCCAGCATTTT. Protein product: CASSDTAGWKPQHF.

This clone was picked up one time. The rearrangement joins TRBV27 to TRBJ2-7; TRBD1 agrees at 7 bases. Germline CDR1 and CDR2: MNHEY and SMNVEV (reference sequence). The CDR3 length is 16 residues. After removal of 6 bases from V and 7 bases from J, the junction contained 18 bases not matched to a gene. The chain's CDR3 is CASRTYLTGVVGEQYF. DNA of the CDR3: TGTGCCAGCAGGACGTATCTCACAGGGGTGGTGGGTGAGCAGTACTTC.